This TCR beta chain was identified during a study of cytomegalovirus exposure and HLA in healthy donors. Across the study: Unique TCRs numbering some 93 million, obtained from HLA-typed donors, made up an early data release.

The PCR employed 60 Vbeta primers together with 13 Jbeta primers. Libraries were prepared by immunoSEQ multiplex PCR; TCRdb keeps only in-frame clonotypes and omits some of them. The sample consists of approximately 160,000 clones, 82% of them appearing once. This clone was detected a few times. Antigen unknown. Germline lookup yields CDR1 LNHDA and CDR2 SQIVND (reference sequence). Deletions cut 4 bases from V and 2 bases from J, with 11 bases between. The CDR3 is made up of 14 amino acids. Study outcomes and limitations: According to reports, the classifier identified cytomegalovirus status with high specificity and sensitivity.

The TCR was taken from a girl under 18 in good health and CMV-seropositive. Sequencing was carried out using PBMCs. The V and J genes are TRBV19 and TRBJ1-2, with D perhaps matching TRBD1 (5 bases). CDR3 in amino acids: CASSTKGLNYGYTF. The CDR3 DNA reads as TGTGCCAGTAGTACCAAGGGACTGAACTATGGCTACACCTTC.